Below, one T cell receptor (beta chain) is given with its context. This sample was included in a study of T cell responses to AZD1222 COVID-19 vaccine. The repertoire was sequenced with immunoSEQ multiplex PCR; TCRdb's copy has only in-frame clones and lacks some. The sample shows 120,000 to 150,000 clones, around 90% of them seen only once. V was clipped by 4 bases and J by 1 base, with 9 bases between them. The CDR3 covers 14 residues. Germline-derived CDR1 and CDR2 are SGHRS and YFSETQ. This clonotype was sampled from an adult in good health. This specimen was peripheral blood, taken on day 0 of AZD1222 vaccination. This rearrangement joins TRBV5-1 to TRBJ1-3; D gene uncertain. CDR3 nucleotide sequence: TGCGCCAGCAGCGTCCCAGGATCTGGAAACACCATATATTTT. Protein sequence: CASSVPGSGNTIYF.